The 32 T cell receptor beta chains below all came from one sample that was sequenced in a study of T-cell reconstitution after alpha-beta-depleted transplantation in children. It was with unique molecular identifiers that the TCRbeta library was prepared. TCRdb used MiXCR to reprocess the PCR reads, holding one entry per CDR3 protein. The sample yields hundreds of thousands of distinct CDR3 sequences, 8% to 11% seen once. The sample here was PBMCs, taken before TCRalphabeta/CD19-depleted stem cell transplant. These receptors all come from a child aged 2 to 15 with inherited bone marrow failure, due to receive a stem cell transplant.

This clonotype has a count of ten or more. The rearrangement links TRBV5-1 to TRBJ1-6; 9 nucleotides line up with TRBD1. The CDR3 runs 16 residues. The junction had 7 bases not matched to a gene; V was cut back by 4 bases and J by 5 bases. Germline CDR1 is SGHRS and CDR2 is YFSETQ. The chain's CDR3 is CASSVQGAENNSPLHF. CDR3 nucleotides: TGCGCCAGCAGCGTACAGGGGGCGGAAAATAATTCACCCCTCCACTTT.

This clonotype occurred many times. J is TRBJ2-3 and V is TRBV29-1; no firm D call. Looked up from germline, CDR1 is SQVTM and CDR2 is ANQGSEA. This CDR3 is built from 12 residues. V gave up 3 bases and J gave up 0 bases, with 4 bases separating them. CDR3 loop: CSVEASTDTQYF. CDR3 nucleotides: TGCAGCGTTGAGGCTAGCACAGATACGCAGTATTTT.

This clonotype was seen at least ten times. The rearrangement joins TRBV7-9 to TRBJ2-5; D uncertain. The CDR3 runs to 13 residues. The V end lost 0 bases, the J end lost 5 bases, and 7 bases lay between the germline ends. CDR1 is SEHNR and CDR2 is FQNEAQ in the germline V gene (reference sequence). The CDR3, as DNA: TGTGCCAGCAGCTTAGCGATAACGGAGACCCAGTACTTC. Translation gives CASSLAITETQYF. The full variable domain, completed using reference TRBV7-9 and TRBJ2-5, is DTGVSQNPRHKITKRGQNVTFRCDPISEHNRLYWYRQTLGQGPEFLTYFQNEAQLEKSRLLSDRFSAERPKGSFSTLEIQRTEQGDSAMYLCASSLAITETQYFGPGTRLLVL.

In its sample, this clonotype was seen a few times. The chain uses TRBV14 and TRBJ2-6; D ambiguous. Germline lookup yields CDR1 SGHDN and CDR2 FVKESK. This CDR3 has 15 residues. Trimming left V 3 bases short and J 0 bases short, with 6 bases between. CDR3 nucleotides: TGTGCCAGCAGCCACCCGCGCTCTGGGGCCAACGTCCTGACTTTC. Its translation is CASSHPRSGANVLTF.

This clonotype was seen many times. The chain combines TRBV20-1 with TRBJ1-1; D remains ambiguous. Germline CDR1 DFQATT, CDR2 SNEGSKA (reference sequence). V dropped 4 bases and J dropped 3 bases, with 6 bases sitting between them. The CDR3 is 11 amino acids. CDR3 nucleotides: TGCAGTGCTACCGGGGACACTGAAGCTTTCTTT. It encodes CSATGDTEAFF.

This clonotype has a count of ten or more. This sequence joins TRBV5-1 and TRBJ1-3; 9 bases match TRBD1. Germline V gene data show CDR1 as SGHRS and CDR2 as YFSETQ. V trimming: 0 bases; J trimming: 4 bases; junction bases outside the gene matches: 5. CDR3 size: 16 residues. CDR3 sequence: CASSLGDRASGNTIYF. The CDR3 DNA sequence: TGCGCCAGCAGCTTGGGGGACAGGGCGTCCGGAAACACCATATATTTT.

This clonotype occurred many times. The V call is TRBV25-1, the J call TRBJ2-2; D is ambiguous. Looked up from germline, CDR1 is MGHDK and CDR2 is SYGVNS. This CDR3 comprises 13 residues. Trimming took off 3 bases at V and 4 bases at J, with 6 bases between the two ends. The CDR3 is CASSDTGTGELFF. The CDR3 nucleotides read TGTGCCAGCAGTGATACTGGCACCGGGGAGCTGTTTTTT.

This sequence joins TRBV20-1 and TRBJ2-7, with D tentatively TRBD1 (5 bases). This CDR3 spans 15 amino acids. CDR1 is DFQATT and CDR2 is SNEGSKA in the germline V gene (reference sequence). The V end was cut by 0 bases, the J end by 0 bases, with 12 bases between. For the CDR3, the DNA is TGCAGTGCTAGAGAACAACACAGGAGCTCCTACGAGCAGTACTTC. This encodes CSAREQHRSSYEQYF.

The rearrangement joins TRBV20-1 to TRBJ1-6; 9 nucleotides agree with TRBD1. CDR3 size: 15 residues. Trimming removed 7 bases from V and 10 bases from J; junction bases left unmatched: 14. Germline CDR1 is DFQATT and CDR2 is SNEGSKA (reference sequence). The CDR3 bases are TGCAGTGATACGACAGGGGGTAAATCCGGATCACCCCTCCACTTT. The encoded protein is CSDTTGGKSGSPLHF.

CDR3 DNA sequence: TGTGCCAGCAGCCATAATGCGGGGGGCATTGAAAAACTGTTTTTT. It yields the protein CASSHNAGGIEKLFF. The chain combines TRBV7-9 with TRBJ1-4; perhaps TRBD1 as D (6 bases). Trimming removed 5 bases from V and 7 bases from J, with 17 bases in between. From germline, CDR1 is SEHNR and CDR2 FQNEAQ (reference sequence). This CDR3 has 15 residues.

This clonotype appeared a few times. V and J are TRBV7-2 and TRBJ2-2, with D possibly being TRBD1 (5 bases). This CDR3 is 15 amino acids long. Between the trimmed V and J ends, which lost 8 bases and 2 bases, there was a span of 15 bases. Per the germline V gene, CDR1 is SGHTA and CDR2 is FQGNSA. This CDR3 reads CASLGQAGNTGELFF. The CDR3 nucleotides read TGTGCCAGCTTAGGACAAGCCGGTAACACCGGGGAGCTGTTTTTT.

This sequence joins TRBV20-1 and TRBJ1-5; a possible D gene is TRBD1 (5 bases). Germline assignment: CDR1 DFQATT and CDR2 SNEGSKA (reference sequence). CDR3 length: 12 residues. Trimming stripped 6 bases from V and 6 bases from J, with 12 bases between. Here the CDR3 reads CSARGTGQPQHF. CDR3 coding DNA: TGCAGTGCCCGGGGGACGGGTCAGCCCCAGCATTTT.

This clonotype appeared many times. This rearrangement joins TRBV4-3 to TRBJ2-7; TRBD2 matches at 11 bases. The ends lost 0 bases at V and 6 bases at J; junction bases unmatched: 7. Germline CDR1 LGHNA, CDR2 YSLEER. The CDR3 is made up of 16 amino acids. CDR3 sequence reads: CASSQDWASGRPEQYF. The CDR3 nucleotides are TGCGCCAGCAGCCAAGACTGGGCTAGCGGGAGGCCCGAGCAGTACTTC.

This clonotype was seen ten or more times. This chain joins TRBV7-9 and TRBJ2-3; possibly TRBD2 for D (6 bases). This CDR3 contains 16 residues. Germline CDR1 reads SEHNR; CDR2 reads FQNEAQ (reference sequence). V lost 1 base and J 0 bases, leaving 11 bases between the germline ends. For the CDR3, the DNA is TGTGCCAGCAGCTTAGGGGGAGGCGGGAGCACAGATACGCAGTATTTT. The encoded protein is CASSLGGGGSTDTQYF.

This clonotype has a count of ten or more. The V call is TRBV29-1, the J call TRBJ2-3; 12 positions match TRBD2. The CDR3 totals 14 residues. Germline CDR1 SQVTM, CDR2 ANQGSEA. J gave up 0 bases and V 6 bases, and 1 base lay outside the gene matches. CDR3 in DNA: TGCAGCGTGGGGACTAGCGGGAGCACAGATACGCAGTATTTT. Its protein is CSVGTSGSTDTQYF.

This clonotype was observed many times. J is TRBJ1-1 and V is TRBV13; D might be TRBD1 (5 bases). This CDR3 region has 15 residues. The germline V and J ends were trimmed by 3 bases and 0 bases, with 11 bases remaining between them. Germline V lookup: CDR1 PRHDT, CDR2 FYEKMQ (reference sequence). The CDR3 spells CASSFGGRMNTEAFF. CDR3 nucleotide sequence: TGTGCCAGCAGCTTCGGGGGGAGGATGAACACTGAAGCTTTCTTT.

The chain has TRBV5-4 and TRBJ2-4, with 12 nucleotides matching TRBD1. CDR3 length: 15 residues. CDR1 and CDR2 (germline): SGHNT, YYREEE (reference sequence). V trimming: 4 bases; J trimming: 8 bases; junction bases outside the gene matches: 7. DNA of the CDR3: TGTGCCAGCAGCCCCGGGACAGGGGGCTCAGACATTCAGTACTTC. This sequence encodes CASSPGTGGSDIQYF. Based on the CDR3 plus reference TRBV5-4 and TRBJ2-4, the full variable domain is ETGVTQSPTHLIKTRGQQVTLRCSSQSGHNTVSWYQQALGQGPQFIFQYYREEENGRGNFPPRFSGLQFPNYSSELNVNALELDDSALYLCASSPGTGGSDIQYFGAGTRLSVL.

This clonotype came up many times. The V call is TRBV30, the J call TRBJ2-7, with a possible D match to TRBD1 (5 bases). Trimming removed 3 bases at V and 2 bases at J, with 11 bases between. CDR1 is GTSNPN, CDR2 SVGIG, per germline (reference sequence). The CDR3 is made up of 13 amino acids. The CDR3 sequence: CAWRADIAYEQYF. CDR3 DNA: TGTGCCTGGAGGGCGGACATTGCCTACGAGCAGTACTTC.

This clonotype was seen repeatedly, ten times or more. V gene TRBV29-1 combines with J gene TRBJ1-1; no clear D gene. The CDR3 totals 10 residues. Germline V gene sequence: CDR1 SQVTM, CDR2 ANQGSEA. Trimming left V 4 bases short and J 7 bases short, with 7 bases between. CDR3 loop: CSVAVIEAFF. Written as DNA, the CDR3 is TGCAGCGTTGCCGTTATTGAAGCTTTCTTT.

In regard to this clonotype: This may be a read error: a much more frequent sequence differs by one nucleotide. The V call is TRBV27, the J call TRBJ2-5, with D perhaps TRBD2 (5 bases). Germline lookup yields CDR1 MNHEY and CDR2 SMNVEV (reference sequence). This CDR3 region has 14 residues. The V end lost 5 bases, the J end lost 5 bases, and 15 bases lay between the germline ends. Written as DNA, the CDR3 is TGTGCCAGCAGTGGGAGACTTCTTGGGGAGACCCAGTACTTC. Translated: CASSGRLLGETQYF.

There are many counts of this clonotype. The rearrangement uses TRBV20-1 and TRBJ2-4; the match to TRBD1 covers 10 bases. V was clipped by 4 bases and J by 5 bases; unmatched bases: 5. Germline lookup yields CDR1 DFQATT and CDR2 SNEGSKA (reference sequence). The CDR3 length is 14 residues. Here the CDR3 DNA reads TGCAGTGCTAAGGACAGGGGGAATGAAAACATTCAGTACTTC. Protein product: CSAKDRGNENIQYF.

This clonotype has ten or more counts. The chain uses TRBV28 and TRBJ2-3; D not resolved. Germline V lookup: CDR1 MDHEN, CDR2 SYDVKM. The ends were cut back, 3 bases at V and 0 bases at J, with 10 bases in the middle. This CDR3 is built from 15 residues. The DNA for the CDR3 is TGTGCCAGCAGTTTTATAGCCTCCAGCACAGATACGCAGTATTTT. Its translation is CASSFIASSTDTQYF.

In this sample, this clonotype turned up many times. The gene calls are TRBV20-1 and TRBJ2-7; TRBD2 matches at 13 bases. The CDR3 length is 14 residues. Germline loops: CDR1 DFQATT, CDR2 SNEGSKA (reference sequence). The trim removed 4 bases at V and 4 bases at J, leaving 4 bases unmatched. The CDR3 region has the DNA TGCAGTGCTACCCTGGGACTAGCGGGATACGAGCAGTACTTC. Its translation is CSATLGLAGYEQYF.

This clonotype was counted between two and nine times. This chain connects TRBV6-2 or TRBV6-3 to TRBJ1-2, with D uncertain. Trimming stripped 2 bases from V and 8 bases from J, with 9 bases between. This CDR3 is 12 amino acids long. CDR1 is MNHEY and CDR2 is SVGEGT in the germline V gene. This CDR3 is CASSYTSRGYTF. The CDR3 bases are TGTGCCAGCAGTTACACCTCAAGGGGCTACACCTTC.

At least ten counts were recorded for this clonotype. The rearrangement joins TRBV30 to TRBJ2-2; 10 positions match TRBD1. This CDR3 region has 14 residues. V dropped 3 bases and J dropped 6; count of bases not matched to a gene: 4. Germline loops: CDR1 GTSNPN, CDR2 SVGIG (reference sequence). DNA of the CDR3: TGTGCCTGGAGCGAAGGACAGGGGGCCGGGGAGCTGTTTTTT. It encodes CAWSEGQGAGELFF.

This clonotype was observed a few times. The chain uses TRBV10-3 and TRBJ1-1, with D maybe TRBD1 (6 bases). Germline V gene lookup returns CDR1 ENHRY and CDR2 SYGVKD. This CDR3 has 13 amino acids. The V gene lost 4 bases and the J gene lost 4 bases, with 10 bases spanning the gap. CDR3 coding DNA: TGTGCCATCAGTGGAACAGGGCTCACTGAAGCTTTCTTT. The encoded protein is CAISGTGLTEAFF.

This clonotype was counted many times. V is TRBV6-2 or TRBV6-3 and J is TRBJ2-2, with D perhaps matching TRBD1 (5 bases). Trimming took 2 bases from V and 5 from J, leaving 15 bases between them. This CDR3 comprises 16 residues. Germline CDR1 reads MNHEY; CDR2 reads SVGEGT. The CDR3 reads CASSYLGRVDTGELFF. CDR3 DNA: TGTGCCAGCAGTTACCTGGGGCGAGTTGATACCGGGGAGCTGTTTTTT.

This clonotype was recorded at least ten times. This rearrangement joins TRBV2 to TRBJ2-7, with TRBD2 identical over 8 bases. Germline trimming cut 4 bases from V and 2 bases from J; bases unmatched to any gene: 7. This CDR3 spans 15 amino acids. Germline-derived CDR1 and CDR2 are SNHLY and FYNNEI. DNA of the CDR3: TGTGCCAGCAGTGGGTACGGGAGGGCCACCTACGAGCAGTACTTC. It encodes CASSGYGRATYEQYF.

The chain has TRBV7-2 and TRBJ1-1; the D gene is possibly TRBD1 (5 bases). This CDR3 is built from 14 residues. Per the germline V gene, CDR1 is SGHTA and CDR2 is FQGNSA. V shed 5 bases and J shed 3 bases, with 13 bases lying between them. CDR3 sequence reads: CASSLGGTYTEAFF. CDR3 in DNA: TGTGCCAGCAGCCTTGGGGGGACTTACACTGAAGCTTTCTTT.

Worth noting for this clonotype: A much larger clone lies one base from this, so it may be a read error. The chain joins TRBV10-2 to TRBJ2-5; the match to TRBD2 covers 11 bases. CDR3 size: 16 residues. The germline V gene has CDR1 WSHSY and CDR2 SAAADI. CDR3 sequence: CANSPIIAGGVETQYF. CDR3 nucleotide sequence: TGCGCCAACAGTCCCATTATAGCGGGAGGGGTTGAGACCCAGTACTTC.

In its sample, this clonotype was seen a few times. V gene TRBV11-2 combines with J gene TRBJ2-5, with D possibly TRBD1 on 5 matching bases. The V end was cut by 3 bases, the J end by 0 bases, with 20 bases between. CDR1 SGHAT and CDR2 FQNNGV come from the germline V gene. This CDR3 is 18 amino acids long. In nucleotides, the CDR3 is TGTGCCAGCAGCTTTCCGAGAAGCATGGGGCCGTACCAAGAGACCCAGTACTTC. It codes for CASSFPRSMGPYQETQYF.

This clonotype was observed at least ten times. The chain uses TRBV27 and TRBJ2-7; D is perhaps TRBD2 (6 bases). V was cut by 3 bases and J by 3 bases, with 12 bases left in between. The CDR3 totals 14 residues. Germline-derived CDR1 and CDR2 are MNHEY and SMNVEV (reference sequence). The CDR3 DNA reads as TGTGCCAGCAGTTTCGGGGGAAAAGGCTACGAGCAGTACTTC. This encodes CASSFGGKGYEQYF.